The 32 T cell receptor beta chains reported below all come from one sample, sequenced in a study of beta chain features in type 1 diabetes listed by TCRdb under 2018. Their recognized antigens are unknown. To prepare the library, the immunoSEQ multiplex PCR assay was applied. All of the isolated RNA was reverse transcribed with the High Capacity cDNA Reverse Transcription Kit, so expressed TCRB transcripts were sequenced. TCRdb carries this immuneACCESS record with in-frame sequences only. Its versions omit some clonotypes, under half of them owing to an unresolved V gene in the studies checked, with the rest unexplained. In all, the sample holds roughly 160,000 clones, and around 8.4% of those were seen once. Around 0.5% of the sample is taken by the ten largest. Study-wide conclusions, independent of this receptor: In all four CD4+ subsets, TCRB CDR3 length was moderately but significantly shorter in type 1 diabetes patients.

Material for sequencing was central memory CD4+ T cells from blood. The receptors here all came from a woman between 18 and 30 years old with type 1 diabetes.

This chain uses TRBV6-7 with TRBJ1-2; D unresolved. TRBV6-7 is reported as an ORF; its role is uncertain. The CDR3 is made up of 14 amino acids. V was cut by 8 bases and J by 3 bases, with 16 bases left in between. The CDR3 reads CASLQPPGDYGYTF. In DNA form, the CDR3 reads TGTGCCAGCCTCCAACCTCCTGGAGACTATGGCTACACCTTC.

A few counts support this clone. The rearrangement links TRBV29-1 to TRBJ1-1, with no clear D. Germline lookup yields CDR1 SQVTM and CDR2 ANQGSEA. The CDR3 has 13 residues. Trimming removed 7 bases from V and 1 base from J, with 13 bases in between. The CDR3 DNA follows: TGCAGCGCCCTTGGGCCTCCGAACACTGAAGCTTTCTTT. Translation gives CSALGPPNTEAFF.

The chain uses TRBV5-1 and TRBJ2-1; possibly TRBD1 for D (6 bases). The V end was cut by 6 bases, the J end by 5 bases, with 21 bases between. This CDR3 comprises 16 residues. CDR1 and CDR2 from the germline V gene are SGHRS and YFSETQ. The CDR3 is CASTLLRGKGNNEQFF. The CDR3 coding sequence is TGCGCCAGCACTCTCCTCAGGGGAAAAGGAAACAATGAGCAGTTCTTC.

The sample holds a few counts of this clone. The V call is TRBV28, the J call TRBJ1-2; the match to TRBD1 covers 8 bases. CDR3 size: 15 residues. CDR1 MDHEN and CDR2 SYDVKM come from the germline V gene. V was pared by 6 bases and J by 2 bases, with 8 bases of the junction left unmatched. CDR3 protein: CASRTDRGWNYGYTF. CDR3 coding DNA: TGTGCCAGCAGAACTGACAGGGGATGGAACTATGGCTACACCTTC.

This chain connects TRBV7-9 to TRBJ1-3; 7 nucleotides match TRBD1. The CDR3 is made up of 13 amino acids. The V gene's germline CDR1 is SEHNR and CDR2 FQNEAQ (reference sequence). The junction had 6 bases not matched to a gene; V was cut back by 4 bases and J by 9 bases. The CDR3 bases are TGTGCCAGCAGCTCAGGGGGGACCGTCACCATATATTTT. Amino acid sequence: CASSSGGTVTIYF.

With respect to this clone: This may be a read error, as it is one base from a much larger clone. CDR3 DNA: TGTGCCAGCAGCGAGGGCTACGAGCAGTACTTC. It codes for CASSEGYEQYF. V gene TRBV6-1 combines with J gene TRBJ2-7, with D maybe TRBD2 (5 bases). CDR1 is MNHNS and CDR2 is SASEGT in the germline V gene. The V end was cut by 6 bases, the J end by 3 bases, with 6 bases between. The length of the CDR3 is 11 residues.

In its sample, this clone was seen a few times. The chain is built from TRBV28 and TRBJ2-3, with D possibly matching TRBD2 (6 bases). V dropped 6 bases and J dropped 3 bases, with 16 bases sitting between them. CDR1 is MDHEN and CDR2 is SYDVKM in the germline V gene. The CDR3 is 15 residues long. The CDR3 protein is CASREGDRPTDTQYF. The CDR3 DNA sequence: TGTGCCAGCAGGGAGGGCGACAGACCAACAGATACGCAGTATTTT.

In this sample, this clone turned up a few times. V is TRBV27 and J is TRBJ1-2; TRBD1 aligns across 11 bases. Unmatched junction bases numbered 2, after V lost 5 bases and J lost 3 bases. The CDR3 has 14 residues. The germline CDR1 and CDR2 sequences are MNHEY and SMNVEV (reference sequence). The CDR3 reads CASSGDRGDYGYTF. Here the CDR3 DNA reads TGTGCCAGCAGTGGGGACAGGGGGGACTATGGCTACACCTTC.

The chain carries TRBV5-1 and TRBJ2-1, with D uncertain. Germline CDR1 reads SGHRS; CDR2 reads YFSETQ. There are 14 residues in the CDR3. Trimming shortened V by 4 bases and J by 1 base, and 9 bases separated the two germline ends. CDR3 sequence: CASSPTSSYNEQFF. The CDR3 DNA reads TGCGCCAGCAGCCCCACTTCGTCCTACAATGAGCAGTTCTTC.

The CDR3 bases are TGCGCCAGCAGCCAATATCTGGGGGGAGGGACCTACAATGAGCAGTTCTTC. This gives the protein CASSQYLGGGTYNEQFF. The chain employs TRBV4-3 and TRBJ2-1; 7 nucleotides match TRBD2. This CDR3 spans 17 amino acids. The germline V gene encodes CDR1 LGHNA and CDR2 YSLEER. J was trimmed by 2 bases and V by 2 bases; bases with no gene match: 9.

This clone has a handful of counts. The chain recombines TRBV29-1 with TRBJ2-3; TRBD2 matches 13 bases. CDR1 is SQVTM, CDR2 ANQGSEA, per germline. The CDR3 is 16 amino acids. Trimming removed 4 bases from V and 1 base from J; junction bases left unmatched: 5. CDR3 coding DNA: TGCAGCGTTGCTCTACTAGCGGGAGGGGGCACAGATACGCAGTATTTT. It codes for CSVALLAGGGTDTQYF.

This clone came up a few times. The chain uses TRBV9 and TRBJ1-2, with a possible D match to TRBD1 (6 bases). CDR3 length: 14 residues. The germline V gene encodes CDR1 SGDLS and CDR2 YYNGEE. V was pared by 4 bases and J by 3 bases, with 13 bases between. The CDR3 DNA is TGTGCCAGCAGCCCAGGACAGCAACACTATGGCTACACCTTC. Its translation is CASSPGQQHYGYTF. The whole variable domain, filled in from reference TRBV9 and TRBJ1-2, reads DSGVTQTPKHLITATGQRVTLRCSPRSGDLSVYWYQQSLDQGLQFLIQYYNGEERAKGNILERFSAQQFPDLHSELNLSSLELGDSALYFCASSPGQQHYGYTFGSGTRLTVV.

The chain combines TRBV27 with TRBJ1-2; possible D gene TRBD1, 6 bases. Per the germline V gene, CDR1 is MNHEY and CDR2 is SMNVEV (reference sequence). This CDR3 is built from 13 residues. V was clipped by 5 bases and J by 5 bases, with 12 bases between them. The CDR3 DNA is TGTGCCAGCAGTGATCAGGGGCAGTATGGCTACACCTTC. It translates to CASSDQGQYGYTF.

This clone has just a few counts. The chain uses TRBV7-3 and TRBJ2-7; possible D gene TRBD2, 7 bases. This CDR3 is 14 amino acids long. V was pared by 5 bases and J by 4 bases, with 15 bases between. Germline V CDR1 and CDR2: SGHTA, FQGTGA. DNA for the CDR3: TGTGCCAGCAGCCTGGGGGGGACACAATACGAGCAGTACTTC. Amino acid sequence: CASSLGGTQYEQYF.

The V and J genes are TRBV5-4 and TRBJ1-4, with TRBD1 matching over 7 bases. Germline lookup yields CDR1 SGHNT and CDR2 YYREEE (reference sequence). The CDR3 has 15 amino acids. Trimming cost V 1 base and J 3 bases; bases outside gene matches: 3. As DNA, the CDR3 is TGTGCCAGCAGCTTGCAGGGGGGTGCTAATGAAAAACTGTTTTTT. Translated: CASSLQGGANEKLFF.

This clone was counted between two and nine times. Relative to the germline gene, one junction end is altered; a read error may explain this. V usage is TRBV13 and J usage is TRBJ1-3; D possibly corresponds to TRBD1 (5 bases). The CDR3 covers 14 residues. CDR1 and CDR2 from the germline V gene are PRHDT and FYEKMQ (reference sequence). This CDR3 reads CASSLRAGNSLGDF. CDR3 coding DNA: TGTGCCAGCAGCTTACGAGCGGGCAATAGCCTGGGGGATTTT.

This clone was observed a few times. The chain is built from TRBV5-1 and TRBJ2-5; D might be TRBD1 (5 bases). The CDR3 is made up of 14 amino acids. Trimming stripped 1 base from V and 2 bases from J, with 9 bases between. Germline V CDR1 and CDR2: SGHRS, YFSETQ. CDR3 sequence reads: CASSLWGSQETQYF. The CDR3, as DNA: TGCGCCAGCAGCTTGTGGGGCAGTCAAGAGACCCAGTACTTC.

J is TRBJ2-3 and V is TRBV11-1; 11 bases align to TRBD2. The V gene end was trimmed by 1 base and the J gene end by 5 bases; junction bases not matched to a gene: 5. The CDR3 loop spans 16 amino acids. Per germline, CDR1 SGHAT and CDR2 FQDESV (reference sequence). The CDR3 reads CASSLVAGGPKDTQYF. The CDR3 DNA reads TGTGCCAGCAGCTTAGTAGCGGGAGGGCCGAAAGATACGCAGTATTTT.

This clone was observed many times. This chain uses TRBV27 with TRBJ2-1; no clear D gene. V lost 5 bases to trimming and J lost 10 bases, with 9 bases between them. CDR1 and CDR2 from the germline V gene are MNHEY and SMNVEV (reference sequence). This CDR3 region has 11 residues. Written as DNA, the CDR3 is TGTGCCAGCAGTGTCCAACAGGAGCAGTTCTTC. This translates into CASSVQQEQFF.

This clone was seen repeatedly, ten times or more. This chain connects TRBV4-1 to TRBJ2-7; D ambiguous. CDR3 length: 15 amino acids. V was trimmed by 0 bases and J by 2 bases, leaving 11 bases between them. Per germline, CDR1 MGHRA and CDR2 YSYEKL. The CDR3 region has the DNA TGCGCCAGCAGCCAAGATGGCAGTGCGGCCTACGAGCAGTACTTC. Translation: CASSQDGSAAYEQYF.

This clone was counted a few times. The chain combines TRBV6-5 with TRBJ2-5; D may be TRBD2 (6 bases). Germline CDR1 and CDR2: MNHEY and SVGAGI. There are 14 residues in the CDR3. The ends were cut back, 1 base at V and 2 bases at J, with 8 bases in the middle. The CDR3 here is CASSYWGVQETQYF. Here the CDR3 DNA reads TGTGCCAGCAGTTACTGGGGGGTTCAAGAGACCCAGTACTTC.

This clone was found a few times. The chain couples TRBV6-5 to TRBJ2-2; TRBD2 is a possible D gene (6 bases). Trimming took 0 bases from V and 5 from J, leaving 13 bases between them. The CDR3 runs to 16 residues. The germline gives CDR1 MNHEY, CDR2 SVGAGI. The CDR3 loop is CASSYSLWGRTGELFF. The CDR3 coding sequence is TGTGCCAGCAGTTACTCGCTTTGGGGGAGGACCGGGGAGCTGTTTTTT.

The chain uses TRBV21-1 and TRBJ2-7; the tabulated D call, TRBD1, remains unverified against the DNA. TRBV21-1 has pseudogene status. The CDR3 loop spans 15 amino acids. CDR3 sequence: CASGIETTGSYEQYF. The CDR3, as DNA: TGTGCCAGCGGAATAGAAACGACAGGGTCCTACGAGCAGTACTTC.

Only a few counts were recorded for this clone. The chain joins TRBV30 to TRBJ1-4; no clear D gene. The CDR3 totals 14 residues. Germline CDR1 reads GTSNPN; CDR2 reads SVGIG (reference sequence). The V end lost 5 bases, the J end lost 2 bases, and 12 bases lay between the germline ends. The chain's CDR3 is CAWSGAATNEKLFF. The CDR3 DNA sequence: TGTGCCTGGTCAGGAGCGGCGACTAATGAAAAACTGTTTTTT.

A few counts support this clone. The rearrangement uses TRBV7-3 and TRBJ2-3, with a weak D call TRBD1 (6 bases). Germline assignment: CDR1 SGHTA and CDR2 FQGTGA. This CDR3 spans 14 amino acids. V was trimmed by 5 bases and J by 5 bases, leaving 14 bases between them. The CDR3 bases are TGTGCCAGCAGCAGGGGGTCTAGTCGAGATACGCAGTATTTT. Its protein product is CASSRGSSRDTQYF.

This clone appeared a few times. The CDR3, as DNA: TGTGCCAGCAGTACCCCGCCCACTGGTGAAGCTTTCTTT. Protein sequence: CASSTPPTGEAFF. The V gene is TRBV28, the J gene TRBJ1-1; D gene uncertain. Germline V gene sequence: CDR1 MDHEN, CDR2 SYDVKM. The CDR3 length is 13 residues. Trimming pared 5 bases from V and 7 bases from J, leaving 14 bases between.

The sample holds a few counts of this clone. J is TRBJ2-1 and V is TRBV7-2; D not certain. V lost 5 bases to trimming and J lost 4 bases, with 15 bases between them. Germline CDR1 reads SGHTA; CDR2 reads FQGNSA. The CDR3 length is 15 residues. Here the CDR3 reads CASSLRPMEYNEQFF. The CDR3 coding sequence is TGTGCCAGCAGCCTCCGGCCTATGGAGTACAATGAGCAGTTCTTC.

This clone was detected only a few times. J is TRBJ2-7 and V is TRBV28, with 13 bases aligning to TRBD2. This CDR3 contains 15 residues. Germline CDR1 is MDHEN and CDR2 is SYDVKM. The trim removed 5 bases at V and 4 bases at J, leaving 5 bases unmatched. This CDR3 is CASSVSTSGRYEQYF. CDR3 sequence (DNA): TGTGCCAGCAGTGTCTCGACTAGCGGGAGGTACGAGCAGTACTTC.

In its sample, this clone was seen a few times. Here the CDR3 reads CAWSVQGRQPQHF. The DNA for the CDR3 is TGTGCCTGGAGTGTTCAGGGTCGGCAGCCCCAGCATTTT. The chain joins TRBV30 to TRBJ1-5; TRBD1 might be the D (5 bases). The CDR3 extends over 13 amino acids. The germline V gene encodes CDR1 GTSNPN and CDR2 SVGIG (reference sequence). V shed 0 bases and J shed 7 bases, with 10 bases lying between them. The full variable domain, rest sourced from reference TRBV30 and TRBJ1-5, is SQTIHQWPATLVQPVGSPLSLECTVEGTSNPNLYWYRQAAGRGLQLLFYSVGIGQISSEVPQNLSASRPQDRQFILSSKKLLLSDSGFYLCAWSVQGRQPQHFGDGTRLSIL.

The chain is built from TRBV5-4 and TRBJ1-1, with 8 bases identical to TRBD1. Trimming took 2 bases from V and 4 from J; bases not matched to a gene: 10. CDR3 length equals 16 residues. Per germline, CDR1 SGHNT and CDR2 YYREEE (reference sequence). In nucleotides, the CDR3 is TGTGCCAGCAGCTTTAGGACAGGGCCGGGTACCACTGAAGCTTTCTTT. Translated: CASSFRTGPGTTEAFF.

The chain combines TRBV15 with TRBJ2-1; weak D call: TRBD2 (7 bases). The CDR3 runs 19 residues. With 2 bases removed from V and 5 bases from J, the gap between germline ends came to 25 bases. Germline CDR1 is LNHNV and CDR2 is YYDKDF (reference sequence). CDR3 nucleotide sequence: TGTGCCACCAGCAGATCGGGCGTCGGGGGGCTTAGGCTACACAATGAGCAGTTCTTC. Protein sequence: CATSRSGVGGLRLHNEQFF.

The chain has TRBV10-3 and TRBJ1-1, with a weak D call TRBD1 (6 bases). The CDR3 is made up of 13 amino acids. Looked up from germline, CDR1 is ENHRY and CDR2 is SYGVKD. Trimming removed 10 bases from V and 0 bases from J, with 12 bases in between. CDR3 residues: CASRTDLNTEAFF. The CDR3 DNA sequence: TGTGCCAGCAGGACAGACCTGAACACTGAAGCTTTCTTT.